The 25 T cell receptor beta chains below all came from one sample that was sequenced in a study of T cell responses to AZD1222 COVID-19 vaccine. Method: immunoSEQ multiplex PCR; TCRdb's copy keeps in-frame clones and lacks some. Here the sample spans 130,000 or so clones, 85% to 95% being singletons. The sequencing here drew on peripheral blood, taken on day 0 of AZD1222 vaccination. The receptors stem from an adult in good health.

This chain's CDR3 is CASSLSGPFYTEAFF. As DNA, the CDR3 is TGTGCCAGCAGTTTGTCAGGGCCGTTTTACACTGAAGCTTTCTTT. The chain has TRBV28 and TRBJ1-1; maybe TRBD1 (5 bases). CDR1 and CDR2 from the germline V gene are MDHEN and SYDVKM. Deletions cut 3 bases from V and 3 bases from J, with 14 bases between. The CDR3 extends over 15 amino acids.

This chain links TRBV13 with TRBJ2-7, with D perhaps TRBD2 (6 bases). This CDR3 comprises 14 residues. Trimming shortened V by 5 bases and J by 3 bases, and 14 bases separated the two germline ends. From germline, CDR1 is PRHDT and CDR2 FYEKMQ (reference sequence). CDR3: CASSSRREFYEQYF. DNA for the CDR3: TGTGCCAGCAGCAGCCGGAGGGAGTTCTACGAGCAGTACTTC.

This CDR3 reads CASRWDQREDKGELFF. For the CDR3, the DNA is TGTGCCAGCAGATGGGACCAGCGGGAGGATAAGGGGGAGCTGTTTTTT. V gene TRBV7-4 combines with J gene TRBJ2-2; 9 bases match TRBD2. Germline loops: CDR1 SGHVT, CDR2 SQSDAQ. V was pared by 6 bases and J by 8 bases, with 13 bases of the junction left unmatched. This CDR3 region has 16 residues.

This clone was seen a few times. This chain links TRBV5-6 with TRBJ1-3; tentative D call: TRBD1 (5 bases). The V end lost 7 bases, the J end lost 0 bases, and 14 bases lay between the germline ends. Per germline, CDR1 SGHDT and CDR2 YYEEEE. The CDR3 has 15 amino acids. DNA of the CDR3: TGTGCCAGCGGCGGGGCAGGGTACTCTGGAAACACCATATATTTT. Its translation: CASGGAGYSGNTIYF.

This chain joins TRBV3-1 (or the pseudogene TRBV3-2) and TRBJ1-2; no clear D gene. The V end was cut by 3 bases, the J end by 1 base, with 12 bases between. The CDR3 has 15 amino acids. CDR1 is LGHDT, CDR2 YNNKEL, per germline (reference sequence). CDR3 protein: CASSQGGPLNYGYTF. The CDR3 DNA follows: TGTGCCAGCAGCCAGGGCGGACCCCTTAACTATGGCTACACCTTC.

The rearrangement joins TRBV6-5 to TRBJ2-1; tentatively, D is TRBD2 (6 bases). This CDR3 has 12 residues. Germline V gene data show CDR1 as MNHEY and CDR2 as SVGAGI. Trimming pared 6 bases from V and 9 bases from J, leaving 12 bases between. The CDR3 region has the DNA TGTGCCAGCAGCCCCCGACTAGGTGAGCAGTTCTTC. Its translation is CASSPRLGEQFF.

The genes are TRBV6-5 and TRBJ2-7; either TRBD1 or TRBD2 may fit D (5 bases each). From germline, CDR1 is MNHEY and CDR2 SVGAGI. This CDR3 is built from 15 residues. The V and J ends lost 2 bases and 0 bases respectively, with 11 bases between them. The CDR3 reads CASSYELGRSYEQYF. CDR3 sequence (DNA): TGTGCCAGCAGTTACGAATTGGGACGCTCCTACGAGCAGTACTTC.

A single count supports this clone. As DNA, the CDR3 is TGTGCCAGCAGGCCGGTATACGGGGAGCTGTTTTTT. As protein: CASRPVYGELFF. This chain joins TRBV7-9 and TRBJ2-2; no clear D. Trimming stripped 6 bases from V and 7 bases from J, with 9 bases between. The CDR3 covers 12 residues. Germline CDR1 and CDR2: SEHNR and FQNEAQ (reference sequence).

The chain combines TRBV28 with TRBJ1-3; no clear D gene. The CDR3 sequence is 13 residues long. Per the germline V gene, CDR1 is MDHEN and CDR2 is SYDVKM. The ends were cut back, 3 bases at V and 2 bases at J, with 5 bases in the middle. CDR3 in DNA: TGTGCCAGCAGTTTGATAGCTGGAAACACCATATATTTT. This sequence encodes CASSLIAGNTIYF.

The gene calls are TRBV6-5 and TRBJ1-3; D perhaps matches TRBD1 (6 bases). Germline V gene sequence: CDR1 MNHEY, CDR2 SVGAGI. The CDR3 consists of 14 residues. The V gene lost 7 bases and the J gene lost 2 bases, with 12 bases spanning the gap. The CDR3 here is CASTGNRAGNTIYF. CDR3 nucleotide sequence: TGTGCCAGCACCGGGAACAGGGCTGGAAACACCATATATTTT.

The CDR3 region is CASSLALGNSYEQYF. CDR3 bases: TGCGCCAGCAGCTTAGCCCTAGGCAACTCCTACGAGCAGTACTTC. V is TRBV5-1 and J is TRBJ2-7; D is uncertain. Germline assignment: CDR1 SGHRS and CDR2 YFSETQ. The CDR3 runs to 15 residues. Trimming cost V 2 bases and J 0 bases, with 12 bases left between them. Complete variable domain (other parts from reference TRBV5-1 and TRBJ2-7): KAGVTQTPRYLIKTRGQQVTLSCSPISGHRSVSWYQQTPGQGLQFLFEYFSETQRNKGNFPGRFSGRQFSNSRSEMNVSTLELGDSALYLCASSLALGNSYEQYFGPGTRLTVT.

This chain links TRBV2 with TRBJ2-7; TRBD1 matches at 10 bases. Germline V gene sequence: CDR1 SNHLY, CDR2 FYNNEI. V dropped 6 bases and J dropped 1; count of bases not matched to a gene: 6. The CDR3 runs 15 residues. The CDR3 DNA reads TGTGCCAGCAGAACCCCGGGACAGGGGTCCTACGAGCAGTACTTC. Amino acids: CASRTPGQGSYEQYF.

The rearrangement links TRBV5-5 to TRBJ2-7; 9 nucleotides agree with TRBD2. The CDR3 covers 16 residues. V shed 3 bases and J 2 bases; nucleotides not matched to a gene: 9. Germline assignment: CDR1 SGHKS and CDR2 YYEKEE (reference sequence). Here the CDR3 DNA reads TGTGCCAGCAGCTCCCTCGGCGGGGGGGAAACCTACGAGCAGTACTTC. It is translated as CASSSLGGGETYEQYF.

This CDR3 is CASSGNPGDSPISNEQFF. CDR3 coding DNA: TGTGCCAGTAGTGGCAACCCCGGGGACTCCCCGATTTCCAATGAGCAGTTCTTC. This chain joins TRBV19 and TRBJ2-1, with D possibly TRBD2 on 6 matching bases. The length of the CDR3 is 18 residues. V lost 5 bases, J lost 6 bases, and 26 bases lay in between. The germline V gene encodes CDR1 LNHDA and CDR2 SQIVND (reference sequence).

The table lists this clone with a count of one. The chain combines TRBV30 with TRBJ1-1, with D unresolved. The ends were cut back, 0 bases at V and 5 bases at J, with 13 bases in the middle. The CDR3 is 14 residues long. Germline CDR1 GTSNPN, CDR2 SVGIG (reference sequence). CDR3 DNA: TGTGCCTGGAGTGTTCAAGCTTGGGGTACTGAAGCTTTCTTT. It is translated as CAWSVQAWGTEAFF.

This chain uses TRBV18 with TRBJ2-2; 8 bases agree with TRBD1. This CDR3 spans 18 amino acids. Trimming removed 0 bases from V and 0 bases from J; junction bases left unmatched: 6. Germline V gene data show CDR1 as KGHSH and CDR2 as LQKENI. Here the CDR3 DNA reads TGTGCCAGCTCACCACCGGGCAGGGGGCTAACGAACACCGGGGAGCTGTTTTTT. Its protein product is CASSPPGRGLTNTGELFF. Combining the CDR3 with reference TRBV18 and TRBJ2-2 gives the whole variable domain NAGVMQNPRHLVRRRGQEARLRCSPMKGHSHVYWYRQLPEEGLKFMVYLQKENIIDESGMPKERFSAEFPKEGPSILRIQQVVRGDSAAYFCASSPPGRGLTNTGELFFGEGSRLTVL.

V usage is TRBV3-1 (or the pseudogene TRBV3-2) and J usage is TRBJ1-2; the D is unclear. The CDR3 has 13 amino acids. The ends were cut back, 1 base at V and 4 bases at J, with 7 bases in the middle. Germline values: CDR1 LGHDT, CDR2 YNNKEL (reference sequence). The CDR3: CASSQVGVYGYTF. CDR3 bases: TGTGCCAGCAGCCAAGTTGGGGTCTATGGCTACACCTTC.

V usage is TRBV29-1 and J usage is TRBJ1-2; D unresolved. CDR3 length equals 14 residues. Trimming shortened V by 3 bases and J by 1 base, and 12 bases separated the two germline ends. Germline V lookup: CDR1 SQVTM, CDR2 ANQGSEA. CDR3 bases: TGCAGCGTTGACGGGTCTTCCCTTAACTATGGCTACACCTTC. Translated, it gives CSVDGSSLNYGYTF.

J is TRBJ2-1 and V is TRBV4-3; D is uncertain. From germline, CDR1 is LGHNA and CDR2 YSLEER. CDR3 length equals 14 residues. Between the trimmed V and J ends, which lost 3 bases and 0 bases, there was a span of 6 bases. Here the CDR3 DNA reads TGCGCCAGCAGCCAGGGCACCTCCTACAATGAGCAGTTCTTC. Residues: CASSQGTSYNEQFF.

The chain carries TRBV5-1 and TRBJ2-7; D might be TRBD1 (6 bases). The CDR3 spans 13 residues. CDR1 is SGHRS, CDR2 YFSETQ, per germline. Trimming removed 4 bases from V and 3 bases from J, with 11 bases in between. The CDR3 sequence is CASSTQGLYEQYF. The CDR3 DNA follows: TGCGCCAGCAGCACTCAGGGGCTCTACGAGCAGTACTTC.

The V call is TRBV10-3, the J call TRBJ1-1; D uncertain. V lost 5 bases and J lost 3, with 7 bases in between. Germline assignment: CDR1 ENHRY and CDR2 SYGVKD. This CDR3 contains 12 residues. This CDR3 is CAISLGDTEAFF. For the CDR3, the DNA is TGTGCCATCAGTTTAGGCGACACTGAAGCTTTCTTT.

CDR3 DNA: TGTGCCAGCATGATGACAGGGACCACCTACGAGCAGTACTTC. Encoded protein: CASMMTGTTYEQYF. The rearrangement joins TRBV6-5 to TRBJ2-7; 7 nucleotides agree with TRBD1. From germline, CDR1 is MNHEY and CDR2 SVGAGI. The CDR3 has 14 amino acids. After removal of 7 bases from V and 2 bases from J, the junction contained 8 bases not matched to a gene.

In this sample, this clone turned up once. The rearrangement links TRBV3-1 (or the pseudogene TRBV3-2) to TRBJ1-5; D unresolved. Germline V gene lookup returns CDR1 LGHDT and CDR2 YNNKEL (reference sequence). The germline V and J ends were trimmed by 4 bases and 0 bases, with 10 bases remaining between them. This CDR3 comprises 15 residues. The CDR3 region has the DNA TGTGCCAGCAGCCTCCGGGCCTCTAGCAATCAGCCCCAGCATTTT. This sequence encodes CASSLRASSNQPQHF.

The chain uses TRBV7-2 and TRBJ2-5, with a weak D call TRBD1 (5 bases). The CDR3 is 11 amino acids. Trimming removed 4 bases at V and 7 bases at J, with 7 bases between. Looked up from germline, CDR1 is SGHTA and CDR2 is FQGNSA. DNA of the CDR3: TGTGCCAGCAGCTCTCAGGGGACCCAGTACTTC. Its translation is CASSSQGTQYF.

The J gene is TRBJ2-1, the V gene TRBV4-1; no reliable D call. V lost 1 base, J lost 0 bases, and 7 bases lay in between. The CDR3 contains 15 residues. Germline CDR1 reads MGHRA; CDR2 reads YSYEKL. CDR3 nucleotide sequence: TGCGCCAGCAGCCAAGCCCCTAGCTCCTACAATGAGCAGTTCTTC. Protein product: CASSQAPSSYNEQFF.